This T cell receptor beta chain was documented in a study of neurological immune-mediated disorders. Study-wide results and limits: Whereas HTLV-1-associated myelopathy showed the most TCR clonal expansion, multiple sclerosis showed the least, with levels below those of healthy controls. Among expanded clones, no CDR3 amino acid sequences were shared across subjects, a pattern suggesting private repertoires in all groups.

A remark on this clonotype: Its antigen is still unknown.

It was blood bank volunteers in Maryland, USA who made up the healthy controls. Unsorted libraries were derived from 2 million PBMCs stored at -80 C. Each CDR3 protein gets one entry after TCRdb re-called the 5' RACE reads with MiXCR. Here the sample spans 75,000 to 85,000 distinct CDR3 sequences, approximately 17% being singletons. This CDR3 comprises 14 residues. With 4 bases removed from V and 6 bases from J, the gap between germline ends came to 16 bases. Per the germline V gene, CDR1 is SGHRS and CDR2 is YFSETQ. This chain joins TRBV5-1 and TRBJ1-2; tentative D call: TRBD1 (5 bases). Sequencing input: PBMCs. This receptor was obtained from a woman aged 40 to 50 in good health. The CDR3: CASSLQGAGDGYTF. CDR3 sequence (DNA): TGCGCCAGCAGCCTTCAGGGAGCCGGGGATGGCTACACCTTC.